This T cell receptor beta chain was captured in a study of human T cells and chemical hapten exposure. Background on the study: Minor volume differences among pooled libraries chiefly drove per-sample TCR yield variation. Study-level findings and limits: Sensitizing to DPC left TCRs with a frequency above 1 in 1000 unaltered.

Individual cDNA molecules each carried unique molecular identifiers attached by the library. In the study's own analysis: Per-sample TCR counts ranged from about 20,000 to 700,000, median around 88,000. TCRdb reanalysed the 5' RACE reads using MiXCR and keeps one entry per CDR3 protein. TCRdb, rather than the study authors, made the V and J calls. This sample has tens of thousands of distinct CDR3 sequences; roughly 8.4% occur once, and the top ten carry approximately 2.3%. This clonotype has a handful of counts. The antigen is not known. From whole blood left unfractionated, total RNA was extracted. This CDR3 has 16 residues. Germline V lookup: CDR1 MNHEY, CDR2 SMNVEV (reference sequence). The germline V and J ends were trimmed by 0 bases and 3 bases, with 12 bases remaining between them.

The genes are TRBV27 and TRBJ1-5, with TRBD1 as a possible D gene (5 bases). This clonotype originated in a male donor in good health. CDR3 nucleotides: TGTGCCAGCAGTTTATCAGGGGACGGAAACAATCAGCCCCAGCATTTT. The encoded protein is CASSLSGDGNNQPQHF.